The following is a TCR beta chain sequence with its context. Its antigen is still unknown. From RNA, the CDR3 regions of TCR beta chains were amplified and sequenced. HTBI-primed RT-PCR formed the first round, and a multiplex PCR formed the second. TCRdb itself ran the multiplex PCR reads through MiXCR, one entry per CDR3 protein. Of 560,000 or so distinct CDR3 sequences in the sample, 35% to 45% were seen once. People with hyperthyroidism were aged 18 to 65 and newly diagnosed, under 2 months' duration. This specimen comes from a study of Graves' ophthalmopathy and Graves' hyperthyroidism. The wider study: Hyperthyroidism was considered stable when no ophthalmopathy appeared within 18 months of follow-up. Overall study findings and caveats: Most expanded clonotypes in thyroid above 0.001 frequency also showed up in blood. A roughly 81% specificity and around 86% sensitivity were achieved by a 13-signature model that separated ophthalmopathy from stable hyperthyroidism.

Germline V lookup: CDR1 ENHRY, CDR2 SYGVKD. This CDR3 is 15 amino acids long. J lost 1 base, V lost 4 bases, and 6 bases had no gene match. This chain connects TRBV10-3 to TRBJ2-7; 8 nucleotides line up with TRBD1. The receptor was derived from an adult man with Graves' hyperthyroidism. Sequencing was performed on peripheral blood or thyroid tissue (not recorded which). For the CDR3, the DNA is TGTGCCATCAGTGCGTCAGGACAGGGATCCTACGAGCAGTACTTC. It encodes CAISASGQGSYEQYF.